This T cell receptor (beta chain) was sequenced during a study of identical twins. Study results and limitations: Out-of-frame alpha sequences shared by twins were enriched for low generation probability.

In regard to this clonotype: Its antigen is still unknown.

Template switching added a universal primer site; cDNA carried unique molecular identifiers. TCRdb re-analysed the 5' RACE reads in MiXCR, keeping a single row per CDR3 protein. The sample includes hundreds of thousands of distinct CDR3 sequences, 12% of them seen just once. Per germline, CDR1 SNHLY and CDR2 FYNNEI. CDR3 size: 15 residues. V lost 7 bases, J lost 0 bases, and 8 bases stayed unmatched. Healthy Caucasians, and only they, were the donors. The same data also contributed to another study, on yellow fever vaccine responses in identical twins.

The chain combines TRBV2 with TRBJ2-5, with 7 bases that match TRBD1. What was sequenced was PBMCs. The source is a woman aged 18-29 years in good health. The CDR3 loop reads CASKNRGPNQETQYF. The CDR3 DNA reads as TGTGCCAGCAAGAACAGGGGACCTAACCAAGAGACCCAGTACTTC.